The clone carrying this TCR beta chain showed up many times. The antigen is not known. This sample was included in a study of response to subunit inactivated influenza vaccine. Points from the study as a whole: The authors put forward the suggestion that each seasonal influenza vaccination may bring in only a limited number of new T cells.

MiXCR, run by TCRdb on the RT-PCR reads, gives a single entry per CDR3 protein. The repertoire holds under 500,000 distinct CDR3 sequences, with roughly 9.7% as singletons. Deletions cut 5 bases from V and 6 bases from J, with 16 bases between. The CDR3 loop spans 14 amino acids. Germline loops: CDR1 SGHRS, CDR2 YFSETQ. The sequence came from a middle-aged man who received an inactivated influenza vaccine. The chain carries TRBV5-1 and TRBJ2-3; D possibly corresponds to TRBD2 (5 bases). Sequenced material: PBMCs from blood, taken 40 to 50 days after vaccination. The CDR3 spells CASRVASGDDTQYF. The CDR3 region has the DNA TGCGCCAGCAGGGTGGCCAGCGGAGACGATACGCAGTATTTT.